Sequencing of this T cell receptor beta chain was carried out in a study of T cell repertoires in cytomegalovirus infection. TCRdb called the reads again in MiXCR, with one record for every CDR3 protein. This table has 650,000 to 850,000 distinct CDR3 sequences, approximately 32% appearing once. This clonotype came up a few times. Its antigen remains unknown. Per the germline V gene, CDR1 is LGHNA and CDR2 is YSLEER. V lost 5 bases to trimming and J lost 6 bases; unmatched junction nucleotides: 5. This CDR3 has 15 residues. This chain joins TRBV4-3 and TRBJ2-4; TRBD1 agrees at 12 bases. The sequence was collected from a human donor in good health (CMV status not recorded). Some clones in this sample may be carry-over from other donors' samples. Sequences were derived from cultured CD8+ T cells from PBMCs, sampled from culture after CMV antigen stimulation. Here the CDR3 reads CASSKGQGAGNIQYF. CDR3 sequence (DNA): TGCGCCAGCAGCAAGGGACAGGGGGCGGGAAACATTCAGTACTTC.